The 16 T cell receptor beta chains given below trace back to one sample, sequenced in a study of blood T cell repertoires in COVID-19. Assay: immunoSEQ multiplex PCR; the TCRdb copy retains only in-frame clones and omits some. The sample has fewer than 250,000 clones, 84% seen once. The sequenced material came from peripheral blood. The receptors stem from a woman aged 80 or over with COVID-19, enrolled during active disease.

V is TRBV27 and J is TRBJ1-3, with D tentatively TRBD1 (5 bases). V gave up 5 bases and J gave up 1 base, with 9 bases separating them. CDR1 and CDR2 from the germline V gene are MNHEY and SMNVEV (reference sequence). This CDR3 spans 14 amino acids. CDR3 sequence: CASSPNRSGNTIYF. DNA for the CDR3: TGTGCCAGCAGTCCAAACAGGTCTGGAAACACCATATATTTT.

This clone was seen only once. Other DNA sequences from this sample encode an identical CDR3 as well. The chain uses TRBV5-1 and TRBJ2-5; TRBD2 matches 8 bases. Per the germline V gene, CDR1 is SGHRS and CDR2 is YFSETQ. This CDR3 spans 14 amino acids. Trimming removed 4 bases from V and 2 bases from J; junction bases left unmatched: 4. CDR3 coding DNA: TGCGCCAGCAGCCAAACTAGCGGACAAGAGACCCAGTACTTC. Translated: CASSQTSGQETQYF. Complete variable domain (other parts from reference TRBV5-1 and TRBJ2-5): KAGVTQTPRYLIKTRGQQVTLSCSPISGHRSVSWYQQTPGQGLQFLFEYFSETQRNKGNFPGRFSGRQFSNSRSEMNVSTLELGDSALYLCASSQTSGQETQYFGPGTRLLVL.

V usage is TRBV18 and J usage is TRBJ2-4; a weak D match, TRBD1 (6 bases). The CDR3 length is 12 residues. The germline CDR1 and CDR2 sequences are KGHSH and LQKENI. Trimming took off 1 base at V and 10 bases at J, with 8 bases between the two ends. The CDR3 is CASSPQDRIQYF. The CDR3, as DNA: TGTGCCAGCTCACCACAAGACAGGATTCAGTACTTC.

V is TRBV5-1 and J is TRBJ2-3; 8 bases agree with TRBD2. Trimming took 6 bases from V and 4 from J; bases not matched to a gene: 7. Germline V lookup: CDR1 SGHRS, CDR2 YFSETQ. The CDR3 runs 14 residues. CDR3 sequence: CASTRGGPADTQYF. The DNA of the CDR3 is TGCGCCAGCACCCGGGGGGGCCCCGCAGATACGCAGTATTTT. The variable domain in full, completed from reference TRBV5-1 and TRBJ2-3, reads KAGVTQTPRYLIKTRGQQVTLSCSPISGHRSVSWYQQTPGQGLQFLFEYFSETQRNKGNFPGRFSGRQFSNSRSEMNVSTLELGDSALYLCASTRGGPADTQYFGPGTRLTVL.

This rearrangement joins TRBV7-2 to TRBJ1-5, with D perhaps matching TRBD1 (5 bases). Trimming stripped 1 base from V and 3 bases from J, with 16 bases between. CDR3 size: 17 residues. Germline-derived CDR1 and CDR2 are SGHTA and FQGNSA. The CDR3 sequence: CASSLGVGQGLNQPQHF. The CDR3 DNA follows: TGTGCCAGCAGCTTAGGCGTAGGGCAGGGCCTCAATCAGCCCCAGCATTTT.

The rearrangement uses TRBV11-3 and TRBJ2-2; TRBD1 matches at 9 bases. Germline CDR1 SGHNT, CDR2 YENEEA. With 4 bases clipped from V and 4 bases from J, the junction kept 10 bases outside the gene matches. The CDR3 totals 17 residues. In nucleotides, the CDR3 is TGTGCCAGCAGCTCCCTGGGGACAGGGACGAGCACCGGGGAGCTGTTTTTT. Its translation: CASSSLGTGTSTGELFF.

This sequence joins TRBV9 and TRBJ1-6; D unresolved. CDR1 and CDR2 (germline): SGDLS, YYNGEE. The CDR3 is made up of 15 amino acids. V lost 0 bases to trimming and J lost 7 bases, with 11 bases between them. Written as DNA, the CDR3 is TGTGCCAGCAGCGTAGACGTCAGTGGCAATTCACCCCTCCACTTT. It codes for CASSVDVSGNSPLHF.

This clone was seen only once. V is TRBV12-3 or TRBV12-4 and J is TRBJ1-2; unclear D gene. V was clipped by 8 bases and J by 3 bases, with 10 bases between them. The CDR3 spans 12 residues. In DNA form, the CDR3 reads TGTGCCAGCGCCCCCGGGGACTATGGCTACACCTTC. Translating gives CASAPGDYGYTF.

The genes are TRBV6-5 and TRBJ1-2; 7 bases fit TRBD1. Germline assignment: CDR1 MNHEY and CDR2 SVGAGI. This CDR3 comprises 14 residues. The V and J ends lost 4 bases and 0 bases, in that order; junction bases with no gene match: 2. The CDR3 loop is CASSWDSTNYGYTF. The CDR3, as DNA: TGTGCCAGCAGTTGGGACAGCACTAACTATGGCTACACCTTC.

This clone has a single count. This chain links TRBV27 with TRBJ1-1; TRBD1 matches 9 bases. From germline, CDR1 is MNHEY and CDR2 SMNVEV (reference sequence). Germline trimming cut 6 bases from V and 5 bases from J; bases unmatched to any gene: 10. The CDR3 totals 15 residues. The CDR3 bases are TGTGCCAGCAGAGTTCGGACAGGGGTTACGACTGAAGCTTTCTTT. This translates into CASRVRTGVTTEAFF.

This chain links TRBV19 with TRBJ1-1, with 7 bases aligning to TRBD1. V was clipped by 6 bases and J by 4 bases; unmatched bases: 8. Germline-derived CDR1 and CDR2 are LNHDA and SQIVND (reference sequence). There are 14 residues in the CDR3. The CDR3 loop reads CASSNTGVGTEAFF. The CDR3 DNA reads as TGTGCCAGTAGCAATACAGGGGTGGGCACTGAAGCTTTCTTT. Drawing the rest from reference TRBV19 and TRBJ1-1, the complete variable domain is DGGITQSPKYLFRKEGQNVTLSCEQNLNHDAMYWYRQDPGQGLRLIYYSQIVNDFQKGDIAEGYSVSREKKESFPLTVTSAQKNPTAFYLCASSNTGVGTEAFFGQGTRLTVV.

This sequence joins TRBV7-9 and TRBJ1-2, with TRBD1 matching 9 bases. The CDR3 contains 14 residues. Germline CDR1 and CDR2: SEHNR and FQNEAQ (reference sequence). The J segment lost 8 bases and the V segment lost 8 bases, leaving 12 bases of the junction unmatched. The CDR3: CASGLTTGGEGYTF. CDR3 sequence (DNA): TGTGCCAGCGGGTTGACCACAGGGGGCGAGGGCTACACCTTC.

The chain is built from TRBV30 and TRBJ2-1; perhaps TRBD2 as D (7 bases). Germline-derived CDR1 and CDR2 are GTSNPN and SVGIG (reference sequence). Between the trimmed V and J ends, which lost 0 bases and 10 bases, there was a span of 13 bases. The CDR3 is 13 residues long. For the CDR3, the DNA is TGTGCCTGGAGTGTACGGGGGGCTGCGGAGCAGTTCTTC. Translated, it gives CAWSVRGAAEQFF.

This clone showed up just a few times. V gene TRBV11-2 combines with J gene TRBJ1-1, with TRBD1 identical over 8 bases. In germline, CDR1 is SGHAT, CDR2 FQNNGV. The V gene end was trimmed by 6 bases and the J gene end by 5 bases; junction bases not matched to a gene: 8. This CDR3 has 14 amino acids. CDR3 DNA sequence: TGTGCCAGCAGTAGACAGGGGCCTCGGACTGAAGCTTTCTTT. It is translated as CASSRQGPRTEAFF.

The rearrangement uses TRBV19 and TRBJ2-1; D perhaps matches TRBD1 (5 bases). V lost 4 bases, J lost 2 bases, and 15 bases lay in between. The CDR3 has 16 amino acids. Germline V lookup: CDR1 LNHDA, CDR2 SQIVND (reference sequence). The CDR3: CASSTSGNSPYNEQFF. The CDR3 DNA sequence: TGTGCCAGTAGTACCTCAGGGAATTCCCCCTACAATGAGCAGTTCTTC. Drawing the rest from reference TRBV19 and TRBJ2-1, the complete variable domain is DGGITQSPKYLFRKEGQNVTLSCEQNLNHDAMYWYRQDPGQGLRLIYYSQIVNDFQKGDIAEGYSVSREKKESFPLTVTSAQKNPTAFYLCASSTSGNSPYNEQFFGPGTRLTVL.

CDR3 loop: CATSRRTSGGLISYNEQFF. CDR3 nucleotides: TGTGCCACCAGCAGAAGGACTAGCGGGGGCCTAATCTCCTACAATGAGCAGTTCTTC. The rearrangement joins TRBV15 to TRBJ2-1, with 13 bases lining up with TRBD2. Per the germline V gene, CDR1 is LNHNV and CDR2 is YYDKDF (reference sequence). The CDR3 is 19 amino acids. The J segment lost 0 bases and the V segment lost 2 bases, leaving 7 bases of the junction unmatched.